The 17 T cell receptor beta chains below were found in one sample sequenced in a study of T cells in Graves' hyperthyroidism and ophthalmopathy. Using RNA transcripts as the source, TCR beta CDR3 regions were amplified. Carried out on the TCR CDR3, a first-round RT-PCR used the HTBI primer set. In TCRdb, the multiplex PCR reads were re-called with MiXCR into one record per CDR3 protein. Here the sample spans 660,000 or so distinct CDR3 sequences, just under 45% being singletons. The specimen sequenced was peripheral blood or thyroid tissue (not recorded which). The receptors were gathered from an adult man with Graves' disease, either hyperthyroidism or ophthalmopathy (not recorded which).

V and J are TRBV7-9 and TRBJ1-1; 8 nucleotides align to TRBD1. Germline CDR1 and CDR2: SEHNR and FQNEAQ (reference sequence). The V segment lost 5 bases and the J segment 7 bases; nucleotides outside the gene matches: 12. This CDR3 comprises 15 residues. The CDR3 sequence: CASSTPTGAFIEAFF. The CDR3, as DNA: TGTGCCAGCAGCACCCCGACAGGGGCTTTTATTGAAGCTTTCTTT. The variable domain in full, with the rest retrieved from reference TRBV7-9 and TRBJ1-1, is DTGVSQNPRHKITKRGQNVTFRCDPISEHNRLYWYRQTLGQGPEFLTYFQNEAQLEKSRLLSDRFSAERPKGSFSTLEIQRTEQGDSAMYLCASSTPTGAFIEAFFGQGTRLTVV.

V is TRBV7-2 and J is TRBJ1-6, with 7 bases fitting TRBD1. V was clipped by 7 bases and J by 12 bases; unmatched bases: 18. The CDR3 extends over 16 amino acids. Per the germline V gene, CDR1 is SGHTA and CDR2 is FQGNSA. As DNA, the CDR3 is TGTGCCAGCACCAGTACAGGGGTGGGTAGCAATCAACCCCTCCACTTT. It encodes CASTSTGVGSNQPLHF.

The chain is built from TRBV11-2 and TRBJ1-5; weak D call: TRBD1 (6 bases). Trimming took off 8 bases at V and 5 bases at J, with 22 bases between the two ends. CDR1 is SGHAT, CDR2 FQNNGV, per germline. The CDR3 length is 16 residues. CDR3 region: CASRLKGPRGDQPQHF. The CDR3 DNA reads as TGTGCCAGCCGGCTAAAGGGGCCCAGGGGAGATCAGCCCCAGCATTTT. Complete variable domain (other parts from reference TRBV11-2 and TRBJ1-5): EAGVAQSPRYKIIEKRQSVAFWCNPISGHATLYWYQQILGQGPKLLIQFQNNGVVDDSQLPKDRFSAERLKGVDSTLKIQPAKLEDSAVYLCASRLKGPRGDQPQHFGDGTRLSIL.

CDR3 nucleotide sequence: TGTGCCAGCATAAGGAGGATCTATGGCTACACCTTC. Its translation is CASIRRIYGYTF. This sequence joins TRBV6-5 and TRBJ1-2; D not certain. Germline V gives CDR1 MNHEY, CDR2 SVGAGI. CDR3 size: 12 residues. The V end lost 7 bases, the J end lost 4 bases, and 10 bases lay between the germline ends.

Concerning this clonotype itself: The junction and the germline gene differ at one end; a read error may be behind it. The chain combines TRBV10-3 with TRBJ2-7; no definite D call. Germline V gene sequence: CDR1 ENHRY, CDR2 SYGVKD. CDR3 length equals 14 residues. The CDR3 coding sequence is TGTGCCAGCAGTTTAGACGGCCGCCCCCGCGAGCAGTACTTC. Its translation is CASSLDGRPREQYF.

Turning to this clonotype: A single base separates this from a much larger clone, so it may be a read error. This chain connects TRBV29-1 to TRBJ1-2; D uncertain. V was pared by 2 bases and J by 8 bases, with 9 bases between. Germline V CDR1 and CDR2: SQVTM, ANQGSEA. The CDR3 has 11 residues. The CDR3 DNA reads TGCAGCGTTGAACGGGGTAGGGGCTACACCTTC. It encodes CSVERGRGYTF.

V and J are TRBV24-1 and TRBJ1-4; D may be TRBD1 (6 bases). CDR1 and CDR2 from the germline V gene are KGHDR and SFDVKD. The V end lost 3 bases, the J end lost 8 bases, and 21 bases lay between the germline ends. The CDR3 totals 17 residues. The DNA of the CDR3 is TGTGCCACCAGTGATCCCCCGGGGGCTGGGATCAGCGAAAAACTGTTTTTT. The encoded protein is CATSDPPGAGISEKLFF.

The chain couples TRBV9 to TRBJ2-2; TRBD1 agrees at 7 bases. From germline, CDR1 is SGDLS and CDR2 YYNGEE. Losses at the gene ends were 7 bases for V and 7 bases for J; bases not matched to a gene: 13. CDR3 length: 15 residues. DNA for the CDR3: TGTGCCAGCCGGGGTGAAGGGGGCGCCGGCGGGGAGCTGTTTTTT. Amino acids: CASRGEGGAGGELFF.

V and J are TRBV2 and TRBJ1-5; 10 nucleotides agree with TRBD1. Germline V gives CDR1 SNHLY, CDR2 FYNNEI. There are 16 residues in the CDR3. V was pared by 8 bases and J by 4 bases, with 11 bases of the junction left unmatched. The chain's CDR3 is CASLATGGRENQPQHF. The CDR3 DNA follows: TGTGCCAGCTTGGCGACAGGGGGCCGCGAAAATCAGCCCCAGCATTTT.

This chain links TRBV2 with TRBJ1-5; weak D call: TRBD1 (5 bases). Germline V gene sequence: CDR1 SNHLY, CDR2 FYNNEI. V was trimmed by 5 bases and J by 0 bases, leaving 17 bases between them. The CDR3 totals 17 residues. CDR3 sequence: CASSPNPGRFSNQPQHF. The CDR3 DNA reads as TGTGCCAGCAGTCCGAACCCGGGACGGTTTAGCAATCAGCCCCAGCATTTT.

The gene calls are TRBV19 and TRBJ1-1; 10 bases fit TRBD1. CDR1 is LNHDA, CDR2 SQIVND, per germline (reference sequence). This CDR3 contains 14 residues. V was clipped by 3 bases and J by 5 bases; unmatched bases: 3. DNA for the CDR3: TGTGCCAGTAGTATGGACAGGGGGGAAACTGAAGCTTTCTTT. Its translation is CASSMDRGETEAFF.

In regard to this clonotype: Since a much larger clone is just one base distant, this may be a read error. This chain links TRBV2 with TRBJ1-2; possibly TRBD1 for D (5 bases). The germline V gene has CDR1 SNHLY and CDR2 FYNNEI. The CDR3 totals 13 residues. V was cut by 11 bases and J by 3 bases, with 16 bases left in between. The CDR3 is CAGTPRVDYGYTF. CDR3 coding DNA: TGTGCCGGCACCCCCAGGGTAGACTATGGCTACACCTTC.

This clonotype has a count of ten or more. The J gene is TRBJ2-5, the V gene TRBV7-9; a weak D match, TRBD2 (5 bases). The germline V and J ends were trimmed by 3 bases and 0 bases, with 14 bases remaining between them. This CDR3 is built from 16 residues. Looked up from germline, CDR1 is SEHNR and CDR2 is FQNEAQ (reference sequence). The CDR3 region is CASSLDGGRYQETQYF. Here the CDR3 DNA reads TGTGCCAGCAGCTTGGACGGCGGGCGATACCAAGAGACCCAGTACTTC.

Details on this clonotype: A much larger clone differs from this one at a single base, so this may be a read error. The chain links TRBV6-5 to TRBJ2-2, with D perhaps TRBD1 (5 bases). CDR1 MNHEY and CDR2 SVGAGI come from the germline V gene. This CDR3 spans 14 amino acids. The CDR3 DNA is TGTGCCAGCAGCCTACAGGCGAACACCGAGGAGCTGTTTTTT. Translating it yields CASSLQANTEELFF.

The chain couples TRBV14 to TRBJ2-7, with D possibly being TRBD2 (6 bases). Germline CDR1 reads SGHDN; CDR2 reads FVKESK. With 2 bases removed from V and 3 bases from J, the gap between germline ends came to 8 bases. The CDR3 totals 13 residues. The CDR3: CASSQIGSYEQYF. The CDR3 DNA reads TGTGCCAGCAGCCAAATCGGGAGCTACGAGCAGTACTTC.

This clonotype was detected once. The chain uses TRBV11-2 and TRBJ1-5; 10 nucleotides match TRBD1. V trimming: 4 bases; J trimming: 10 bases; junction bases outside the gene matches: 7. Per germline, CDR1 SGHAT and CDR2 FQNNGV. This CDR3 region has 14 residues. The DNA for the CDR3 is TGTGCCAGCAGCTCCAGACAGGGGGCGAATCCCCAGCATTTT. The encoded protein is CASSSRQGANPQHF.

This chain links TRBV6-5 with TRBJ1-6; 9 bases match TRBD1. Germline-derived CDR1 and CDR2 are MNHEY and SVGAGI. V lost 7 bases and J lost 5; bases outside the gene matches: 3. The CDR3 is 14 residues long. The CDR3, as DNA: TGTGCCAGCACCGGGACAGGGAATAATTCACCCCTCCACTTT. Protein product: CASTGTGNNSPLHF.